Each of the 17 T cell receptor beta chains below was sequenced from the same sample in a study of blood T cell repertoires in COVID-19. Data came from immunoSEQ multiplex PCR; TCRdb stores just in-frame clones and leaves some out. The data contain 190,000 or so clones, more than 75% of them singletons. The sample taken for sequencing was peripheral blood. All receptors come from a man aged 35 to 55 with active or convalescent COVID-19.

This chain joins TRBV5-1 and TRBJ1-4; 9 bases map to TRBD1. Germline assignment: CDR1 SGHRS and CDR2 YFSETQ. Germline trimming cut 4 bases from V and 8 bases from J; bases unmatched to any gene: 6. The CDR3 is made up of 14 amino acids. CDR3 region: CASSVGQGNEKLFF. The CDR3 nucleotides read TGCGCCAGCAGCGTGGGACAGGGTAACGAAAAACTGTTTTTT.

The rearrangement joins TRBV4-1 to TRBJ1-3; TRBD1 matches 7 bases. With V trimmed by 0 bases and J by 0 bases, 2 bases remained unmatched. CDR1 is MGHRA and CDR2 is YSYEKL in the germline V gene. The CDR3 loop spans 16 amino acids. The CDR3 spells CASSQERDSSGNTIYF. The CDR3 DNA sequence: TGCGCCAGCAGCCAAGAAAGGGACAGCTCTGGAAACACCATATATTTT.

This clone was picked up one time. The rearrangement links TRBV27 to TRBJ1-6, with D maybe TRBD1 (6 bases). The CDR3 contains 14 residues. Germline V gene data show CDR1 as MNHEY and CDR2 as SMNVEV (reference sequence). The germline V and J ends were trimmed by 8 bases and 7 bases, with 15 bases remaining between them. CDR3 loop: CASRSTGRNSPLHF. The CDR3 DNA reads as TGTGCCAGCCGCTCGACAGGAAGGAATTCACCCCTCCACTTT.

V gene TRBV19 combines with J gene TRBJ1-2; D is unresolved. CDR1 and CDR2 (germline): LNHDA, SQIVND (reference sequence). V was shortened by 4 bases and J by 0 bases, with 9 bases between the two germline ends. The CDR3 totals 14 residues. The CDR3 reads CASSTTLANYGYTF. Written as DNA, the CDR3 is TGTGCCAGTAGTACGACCCTAGCTAACTATGGCTACACCTTC.

Remarks on this clone: Sequence at one end of the junction differs from germline and may be a read error. CDR3 nucleotides: TGTGCTAGCAGCTTAGTGGTTAGGGACAGGGGTATGAACACCGGGGAGCTGTTTTTT. It codes for CASSLVVRDRGMNTGELFF. The chain carries TRBV7-7 and TRBJ2-2; the match to TRBD1 covers 10 bases. The CDR3 loop spans 19 amino acids. CDR1 is SSHAT, CDR2 FNYEAQ, per germline (reference sequence).

J is TRBJ2-7 and V is TRBV7-2; D not resolved. This CDR3 is built from 13 residues. Germline V lookup: CDR1 SGHTA, CDR2 FQGNSA. V was trimmed by 0 bases and J by 3 bases, leaving 6 bases between them. CDR3 bases: TGTGCCAGCAGCTTAGCCAATTTCTACGAGCAGTACTTC. Amino acid sequence: CASSLANFYEQYF.

The chain combines TRBV18 with TRBJ1-1; the match to TRBD1 covers 8 bases. V trimming: 1 base; J trimming: 11 bases; junction bases outside the gene matches: 6. This CDR3 contains 13 residues. CDR1 and CDR2 from the germline V gene are KGHSH and LQKENI. The CDR3 protein is CASSPQQGGDAFF. CDR3 in DNA: TGTGCCAGCTCACCACAACAGGGGGGAGACGCTTTCTTT.

The V gene is TRBV27, the J gene TRBJ2-5, with unresolved D. This CDR3 has 13 residues. Germline V gives CDR1 MNHEY, CDR2 SMNVEV (reference sequence). With 6 bases removed from V and 4 bases from J, the gap between germline ends came to 12 bases. The CDR3 bases are TGTGCCAGCAGGGCAATCGTCCGAGAGACCCAGTACTTC. Translated: CASRAIVRETQYF.

The V call is TRBV19, the J call TRBJ2-2, with D perhaps TRBD2 (6 bases). Trimming took 3 bases from V and 1 from J, leaving 9 bases between them. This CDR3 spans 15 amino acids. The V gene's germline CDR1 is LNHDA and CDR2 SQIVND (reference sequence). CDR3 coding DNA: TGTGCCAGTAGTATTCAGGGAGGGAACACCGGGGAGCTGTTTTTT. The encoded protein is CASSIQGGNTGELFF.

The chain joins TRBV5-1 to TRBJ1-1; D gene ambiguous. The CDR3 is 19 amino acids. Per the germline V gene, CDR1 is SGHRS and CDR2 is YFSETQ. V dropped 4 bases and J dropped 0 bases, with 25 bases sitting between them. CDR3 loop: CASSPGLIYEVFMNTEAFF. The CDR3 nucleotides are TGCGCCAGCAGCCCGGGTCTAATCTACGAGGTTTTTATGAACACTGAAGCTTTCTTT.

For the CDR3, the DNA is TGTGCCAGCTCCCCAGACTTCGGGGAAGTGGAGCAGTTCTTC. It is translated as CASSPDFGEVEQFF. This rearrangement joins TRBV18 to TRBJ2-1; D is possibly TRBD2 (5 bases). CDR1 and CDR2 (germline): KGHSH, LQKENI. Trimming took off 6 bases at V and 10 bases at J, with 19 bases between the two ends. The CDR3 is 14 residues long.

The chain links TRBV12-3 or TRBV12-4 to TRBJ2-7, with D tentatively TRBD2 (7 bases). The CDR3 is 12 residues long. V lost 6 bases to trimming and J lost 9 bases, with 15 bases between them. The CDR3 protein is CASSPGGLGQYF. CDR3 DNA sequence: TGTGCCAGCAGCCCCGGGGGGCTGGGGCAGTACTTC.

This CDR3 is CATSRDPGTPGNTIYF. Here the CDR3 DNA reads TGTGCCACCAGCAGAGATCCGGGAACCCCTGGAAACACCATATATTTT. V gene TRBV15 combines with J gene TRBJ1-3; unclear D gene. In germline, CDR1 is LNHNV, CDR2 YYDKDF (reference sequence). Trimming took off 0 bases at V and 2 bases at J, with 11 bases between the two ends. The CDR3 extends over 16 amino acids. Full variable domain (missing parts from reference TRBV15 and TRBJ1-3): DAMVIQNPRYQVTQFGKPVTLSCSQTLNHNVMYWYQQKSSQAPKLLFHYYDKDFNNEADTPDNFQSRRPNTSFCFLDIRSPGLGDTAMYLCATSRDPGTPGNTIYFGEGSWLTVV.

This chain uses TRBV5-1 with TRBJ1-2; 11 bases fit TRBD1. The trim removed 4 bases at V and 6 bases at J, leaving 5 bases unmatched. The length of the CDR3 is 14 residues. Germline V gene sequence: CDR1 SGHRS, CDR2 YFSETQ. The CDR3 sequence: CASSAPDRGHGYTF. The DNA of the CDR3 is TGCGCCAGCAGCGCTCCGGACAGGGGGCATGGCTACACCTTC.

The chain carries TRBV4-1 and TRBJ2-1; 9 nucleotides align to TRBD1. V trimming: 1 base; J trimming: 9 bases; junction bases outside the gene matches: 10. Looked up from germline, CDR1 is MGHRA and CDR2 is YSYEKL. The CDR3 has 16 amino acids. The CDR3 reads CASSQGLPGQGTEQFF. The CDR3 DNA reads TGCGCCAGCAGCCAAGGGCTACCGGGACAGGGAACTGAGCAGTTCTTC.

The sample holds a few counts of this clone. The chain has TRBV6-4 and TRBJ2-2; D call uncertain. The germline CDR1 and CDR2 sequences are MRHNA and SNTAGT. This CDR3 has 14 amino acids. Trimming stripped 4 bases from V and 7 bases from J, with 13 bases between. The CDR3 nucleotides are TGTGCCAGCAGTGTGGCTGGCGGCAACGGGGAGCTGTTTTTT. Translated: CASSVAGGNGELFF.

The rearrangement joins TRBV28 to TRBJ1-1; 10 bases agree with TRBD1. Losses at the gene ends were 6 bases for V and 8 bases for J; bases not matched to a gene: 3. This CDR3 spans 12 amino acids. The germline CDR1 and CDR2 sequences are MDHEN and SYDVKM. CDR3 DNA sequence: TGTGCCAGCAGAGAGACAGGGGGCGAAGCTTTCTTT. Protein sequence: CASRETGGEAFF.